This passage covers 24 T cell receptor beta chains from one sample sequenced in a study of T cell repertoires in cytomegalovirus infection. MiXCR, run by TCRdb on the reads, gives a single entry per CDR3 protein. The data hold some 700,000 distinct CDR3 sequences, with approximately 34% observed a single time. Sequenced sample: PBMCs. These TCRs come from a human donor in good health (CMV status not recorded). Some clones in this sample may be carry-over from other donors' samples.

This clonotype was picked up many times. The chain carries TRBV7-2 and TRBJ2-1; no definite D call. V lost 2 bases to trimming and J lost 8 bases, with 13 bases between them. The V gene's germline CDR1 is SGHTA and CDR2 FQGNSA. The CDR3 sequence is 14 residues long. CDR3 region: CASSLMAKGHEQFF. The DNA of the CDR3 is TGTGCCAGCAGCTTAATGGCGAAGGGCCATGAGCAGTTCTTC.

The table lists this clonotype with a few counts. The gene calls are TRBV20-1 and TRBJ2-5; D uncertain. This CDR3 has 11 amino acids. Germline V CDR1 and CDR2: DFQATT, SNEGSKA (reference sequence). Trimming removed 5 bases at V and 1 base at J, with 5 bases between. Written as DNA, the CDR3 is TGCAGTGCTCAACCCCAAGAGACCCAGTACTTC. Translation: CSAQPQETQYF.

This clonotype appeared many times. The J gene is TRBJ2-1, the V gene TRBV7-2; D might be TRBD1 (6 bases). CDR1 and CDR2 from the germline V gene are SGHTA and FQGNSA. The length of the CDR3 is 16 residues. The V end lost 1 base, the J end lost 4 bases, and 14 bases lay between the germline ends. The CDR3 coding sequence is TGTGCCAGCAGCTTAGTACCGACAGGTTGGTACAATGAGCAGTTCTTC. Its translation is CASSLVPTGWYNEQFF.

This clonotype has a count of ten or more. The chain combines TRBV7-2 with TRBJ2-7; TRBD2 aligns across 7 bases. The CDR3 is 15 residues long. Germline values: CDR1 SGHTA, CDR2 FQGNSA. V lost 2 bases and J lost 7; bases outside the gene matches: 11. This CDR3 reads CASSLMAGAAGEQYF. CDR3 sequence (DNA): TGTGCCAGCAGCTTAATGGCGGGAGCCGCAGGGGAGCAGTACTTC.

This clonotype was counted a few times. J is TRBJ2-4 and V is TRBV5-1; D is ambiguous. This CDR3 region has 16 residues. With 0 bases removed from V and 0 bases from J, the gap between germline ends came to 10 bases. Germline CDR1 is SGHRS and CDR2 is YFSETQ. The CDR3 nucleotides read TGCGCCAGCAGCTTGGATTGGTCAGTAGCCAAAAACATTCAGTACTTC. It encodes CASSLDWSVAKNIQYF.

The V gene is TRBV19, the J gene TRBJ2-1; 10 nucleotides match TRBD2. With V trimmed by 5 bases and J by 4 bases, 8 bases remained unmatched. The CDR3 runs 16 residues. Looked up from germline, CDR1 is LNHDA and CDR2 is SQIVND (reference sequence). This CDR3 is CASSLSGLAIYNEQFF. CDR3 nucleotides: TGTGCCAGTAGTCTCTCGGGACTAGCGATATACAATGAGCAGTTCTTC.

V is TRBV18 and J is TRBJ1-1; the D gene is possibly TRBD1 (5 bases). Germline V gene sequence: CDR1 KGHSH, CDR2 LQKENI. The CDR3 runs 18 residues. Trimming took off 4 bases at V and 2 bases at J, with 23 bases between the two ends. The CDR3 bases are TGTGCCAGCTCACATGGCAGGGCAGAAAAATCATATAACACTGAAGCTTTCTTT. Residues: CASSHGRAEKSYNTEAFF. The whole variable domain, filled in from reference TRBV18 and TRBJ1-1, reads NAGVMQNPRHLVRRRGQEARLRCSPMKGHSHVYWYRQLPEEGLKFMVYLQKENIIDESGMPKERFSAEFPKEGPSILRIQQVVRGDSAAYFCASSHGRAEKSYNTEAFFGQGTRLTVV.

The rearrangement joins TRBV6-6 to TRBJ2-7, with D perhaps matching TRBD2 (6 bases). CDR3 length equals 15 residues. Trimming took 2 bases from V and 4 from J, leaving 15 bases between them. The germline CDR1 and CDR2 sequences are MNHNY and SVGAGI (reference sequence). The CDR3 sequence: CASSYGEAREYEQYF. The DNA for the CDR3 is TGTGCCAGCAGTTACGGGGAGGCACGGGAATACGAGCAGTACTTC.

The chain employs TRBV6-1 and TRBJ2-5; D may be TRBD1 (5 bases). The CDR3 has 13 residues. CDR1 is MNHNS and CDR2 is SASEGT in the germline V gene. Trimming took off 2 bases at V and 3 bases at J, with 7 bases between the two ends. This chain's CDR3 is CASSENRKETQYF. The CDR3, as DNA: TGTGCCAGCAGTGAAAACAGGAAAGAGACCCAGTACTTC.

This clonotype turned up a few times. This chain links TRBV12-3 or TRBV12-4 with TRBJ2-2; D may be TRBD1 or TRBD2 (6 bases each). V lost 5 bases to trimming and J lost 5 bases, with 15 bases between them. The CDR3 extends over 15 amino acids. The chain's CDR3 is CASSPGGGVTGELFF. The CDR3 DNA sequence: TGTGCCAGCAGTCCTGGAGGGGGAGTGACCGGGGAGCTGTTTTTT.

The chain is built from TRBV20-1 and TRBJ2-3; 7 bases match TRBD2. CDR3 length: 16 amino acids. Per the germline V gene, CDR1 is DFQATT and CDR2 is SNEGSKA (reference sequence). Trimming took 4 bases from V and 0 from J; bases not matched to a gene: 10. Here the CDR3 reads CSATRRLAISTDTQYF. The CDR3 region has the DNA TGCAGTGCTACAAGAAGACTAGCAATTAGCACAGATACGCAGTATTTT.

A remark on this clonotype: A junction end diverges from the germline sequence, so it may reflect a read error. The chain is built from TRBV5-3 and TRBJ2-1, with TRBD2 identical over 13 bases. TRBV5-3 is flagged as an ORF with uncertain function. There are 16 residues in the CDR3. CDR3 residues: CASSLATSGRLNEQFF. CDR3 nucleotide sequence: TGTGCCAGCAGCTTGGCGACTAGCGGGAGGCTCAATGAGCAGTTCTTC.

Note on this clonotype: This may arise from a read error, as a much more abundant clone is one base away. V usage is TRBV7-2 and J usage is TRBJ1-6; possible D gene TRBD1, 6 bases. Germline values: CDR1 SGHTA, CDR2 FQGNSA. CDR3 size: 13 residues. CDR3 nucleotide sequence: TGTGCCAGCAGCGGACAGTCTGATTCACCCCTCCGCTTT. This encodes CASSGQSDSPLRF.

The V gene is TRBV29-1, the J gene TRBJ1-1; D remains ambiguous. Between the trimmed V and J ends, which lost 6 bases and 12 bases, there was a span of 17 bases. This CDR3 spans 11 amino acids. Germline V gene lookup returns CDR1 SQVTM and CDR2 ANQGSEA. The CDR3 reads CSVDEGPESFF. The CDR3 DNA is TGCAGCGTGGACGAGGGCCCCGAATCTTTCTTT.

The V and J genes are TRBV19 and TRBJ2-6; D is undetermined. This CDR3 comprises 17 residues. The ends were cut back, 1 base at V and 1 base at J, with 11 bases in the middle. CDR1 LNHDA and CDR2 SQIVND come from the germline V gene (reference sequence). CDR3 nucleotide sequence: TGTGCCAGTAGTATAGCGTTCCGAGGTTCTGGGGCCAACGTCCTGACTTTC. It is translated as CASSIAFRGSGANVLTF.

Here the CDR3 reads CASRGRTGFGGNQPQHF. The CDR3 region has the DNA TGTGCCAGCAGGGGTAGGACAGGGTTTGGTGGCAATCAGCCCCAGCATTTT. V usage is TRBV6-1 and J usage is TRBJ1-5; 8 nucleotides align to TRBD1. The J segment lost 2 bases and the V segment lost 6 bases, leaving 12 bases of the junction unmatched. This CDR3 contains 17 residues. Germline values: CDR1 MNHNS, CDR2 SASEGT.

The chain links TRBV24-1 to TRBJ2-3, with 7 bases fitting TRBD1. CDR1 and CDR2 (germline): KGHDR, SFDVKD. The CDR3 length is 18 residues. Trimming at V came to 1 base and at J to 6 bases, leaving 15 bases not matched to a gene. The CDR3 coding sequence is TGTGCCACCAGTGATTTTAAGGGGGCTACCCTCCCGGTGGATACGCAGTATTTT. Residues: CATSDFKGATLPVDTQYF.

This clonotype was recorded a few times. The junction departs from the called germline gene at one end, perhaps through a read error. The chain uses TRBV20-1 and TRBJ1-5; the D is unclear. CDR1 is DFQATT, CDR2 SNEGSKA, per germline (reference sequence). The CDR3 is made up of 14 amino acids. The CDR3 coding sequence is TGCAGTGCTAGCCTTTCCAGTAGCACTCAGCCCCAGCATTTT. Its translation: CSASLSSSTQPQHF.

This clonotype was seen a handful of times. V is TRBV20-1 and J is TRBJ1-3; D is undetermined. The CDR3 runs to 12 residues. Germline CDR1 DFQATT, CDR2 SNEGSKA (reference sequence). Trimming shortened V by 3 bases and J by 4 bases, and 7 bases separated the two germline ends. The CDR3 reads CSASGMGNTIYF. Written as DNA, the CDR3 is TGCAGTGCTAGCGGAATGGGAAACACCATATATTTT.

The chain employs TRBV19 and TRBJ1-1; TRBD1 is a possible D gene (5 bases). The CDR3 is made up of 15 amino acids. V was clipped by 7 bases and J by 1 base, with 16 bases between them. Per the germline V gene, CDR1 is LNHDA and CDR2 is SQIVND (reference sequence). Here the CDR3 reads CASTTGDWGNTEAFF. The CDR3 coding sequence is TGTGCCAGTACCACTGGGGACTGGGGGAACACTGAAGCTTTCTTT.

V gene TRBV4-1 combines with J gene TRBJ2-1, with 11 bases that match TRBD2. The CDR3 runs to 18 residues. V shed 5 bases and J 0 bases; nucleotides not matched to a gene: 9. Germline lookup yields CDR1 MGHRA and CDR2 YSYEKL. The CDR3 reads CASSSSLAGATSYNEQFF. CDR3 sequence (DNA): TGCGCCAGCAGCTCCTCACTAGCGGGAGCGACCTCCTACAATGAGCAGTTCTTC.

V and J are TRBV4-1 and TRBJ2-3; D is unclear. The CDR3 runs 14 residues. CDR1 and CDR2 (germline): MGHRA, YSYEKL. Trimming removed 4 bases at V and 2 bases at J, with 10 bases between. This CDR3 is CASSRLISTDTQYF. CDR3 nucleotide sequence: TGCGCCAGCAGCCGACTGATTTCCACAGATACGCAGTATTTT.

This chain links TRBV11-2 with TRBJ2-5, with D possibly TRBD2 on 5 matching bases. The CDR3 totals 17 residues. The V end was cut by 4 bases, the J end by 1 base, with 19 bases between. Looked up from germline, CDR1 is SGHAT and CDR2 is FQNNGV. The CDR3 protein is CASSSGILAGTQETQYF. DNA of the CDR3: TGTGCCAGCAGCTCCGGGATCCTAGCAGGAACCCAAGAGACCCAGTACTTC.

This clonotype occurred a few times. The rearrangement uses TRBV25-1 and TRBJ2-3; D possibly corresponds to TRBD2 (6 bases). The CDR3 consists of 17 residues. Germline V lookup: CDR1 MGHDK, CDR2 SYGVNS. V lost 4 bases, J lost 1 base, and 18 bases lay in between. CDR3 sequence: CASSGGALVIGTDTQYF. Written as DNA, the CDR3 is TGTGCCAGCAGTGGCGGGGCTTTAGTTATCGGCACAGATACGCAGTATTTT.